Reported below is one T cell receptor beta chain. Its target antigen remains unknown. Base qualities are not at hand, and no much larger clone is one base apart. The library was built by means of PCR. Sequenced using an Illumina HiSeq 2500. To normalize quantification of the TCRbeta repertoire, the TCR libraries were built with molecular barcoding that relied on unique molecular identifiers. TCRdb trimmed the raw reads at Q25, called clones with MiXCR and kept productive beta chains. Identical CDR3 proteins give one entry, which carries the most common genes and DNA. Within this sample are approximately 980,000 distinct CDR3 sequences, with about 29% of them counted one time only. The ten largest clones take up under 30% of the sample. The sample's treatment or condition, from its label and the paper: allogeneic hematopoietic cell transplantation with graft depleted of TCRalphabeta T cells and CD19 B cells. The transplant recipients were children given TCRalphabeta/CD19-depleted allogeneic hematopoietic cell grafts.

This entry comes from a study of T-cell reconstitution after alpha-beta-depleted transplantation in children (dated by TCRdb to 2016 to 2017). Regarding the research as a whole: T-cell immune reconstitution after TCRalphabeta/CD19-depleted allogeneic hematopoietic cell transplantation in children was quantitatively tracked in the study by means of TCR repertoire profiling.

Study-level results and caveats: The apparently early alphabetaT-cell count recovery about two months after transplant was reportedly dependent on only several hundred rapidly expanded clones derived from non-depleted graft cells. The high TCRbeta diversity at day 60 in some patients was ascribed to recipient T cells and intrathymic progenitors that had survived conditioning. Over subsequent months, a decline in hyperexpanded clone frequencies was noted, and after one year, T-cell counts and TCRbeta diversity were mostly ascribed to newly produced T cells.

The CDR3 has 12 amino acids, counting the end cysteine and phenylalanine. Kept here is only the CDR3 DNA, which spans 36 bases and is read in frame from base 1. V is reduced by 11 bases and J by 11 bases, leaving a spacing of 21 bases between them. The germline V gene yields MNHEY for CDR1 and SVGAGI for CDR2. This TCR derives from a boy younger than two who had a stem cell transplant for SCID, so the T cells may come from the graft donor. The source was PBMCs, mostly from graft donor cells, collected 360 days after TCRalphabeta/CD19-depleted stem cell transplant. The chain links TRBV6-5 with TRBJ1-2; TRBD1 is possibly the D segment (5 matching bases). The CDR3 is CACWGGTMRYTF. The DNA sequence follows: TGTGCCTGCTGGGGCGGAACGATGAGATACACCTTC.